This TCR beta chain was sequenced during a study of T cells in Graves' hyperthyroidism and ophthalmopathy. TCR beta CDR3 regions were amplified from RNA transcripts. HTBI primers were the set used in a first-round RT-PCR of the TCR CDR3. TCRdb re-called the multiplex PCR reads through MiXCR, storing one row per CDR3 protein. The data contain about 600,000 distinct CDR3 sequences, approximately 15% of them singletons. CDR1 DFQATT and CDR2 SNEGSKA come from the germline V gene (reference sequence). V trimming: 5 bases; J trimming: 2 bases; junction bases outside the gene matches: 5. The CDR3 contains 15 residues. This clonotype was counted ten times or more. The antigen remains undetermined. Study-wide results and caveats: Most clonotypes expanded in thyroid above 0.001 were likewise present in blood. From stable hyperthyroidism, ophthalmopathy was set apart by a 13 V-J model.

Each ophthalmopathy patient scored at least 3 on the Clinical Activity Score and at least 4 on NOSPECS grade, with duration under 3 months. A patient was excluded if there was uncontrolled infection, other autoimmune disease, pregnancy or lactation. This chain joins TRBV20-1 and TRBJ2-3; 12 nucleotides match TRBD2. This sequence was found in a middle-aged woman with Graves' ophthalmopathy. The sequencing input was blood. The CDR3 here is CSARTSGTNTDTQYF. The CDR3 DNA is TGCAGTGCTCGGACTAGCGGGACGAACACAGATACGCAGTATTTT.